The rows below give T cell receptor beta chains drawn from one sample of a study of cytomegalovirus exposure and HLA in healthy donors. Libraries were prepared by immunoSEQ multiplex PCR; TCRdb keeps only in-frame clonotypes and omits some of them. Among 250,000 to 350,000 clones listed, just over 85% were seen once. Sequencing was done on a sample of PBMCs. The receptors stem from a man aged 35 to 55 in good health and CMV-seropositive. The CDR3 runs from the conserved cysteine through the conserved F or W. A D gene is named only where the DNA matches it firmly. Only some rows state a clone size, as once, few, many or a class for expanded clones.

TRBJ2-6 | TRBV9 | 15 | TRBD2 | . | TGTGCCAGCAGCGGGGAGGGAACTGGGGCCAACGTCCTGACTTTC | CASSGEGTGANVLTF
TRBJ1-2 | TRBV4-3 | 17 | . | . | TGCGCCAGCAGCCCCGGGCGACTACTCCCACCTGGATATGGCTACACCTTC | CASSPGRLLPPGYGYTF
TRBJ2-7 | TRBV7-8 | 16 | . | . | TGTGCCAGCAGCTTACTGGCAGGGGCCACCTCCTACGAGCAGTACTTC | CASSLLAGATSYEQYF
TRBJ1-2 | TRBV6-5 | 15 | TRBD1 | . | TGTGCCAGCAGTTACTCTGGCAGGGGGGACTATGGCTACACCTTC | CASSYSGRGDYGYTF
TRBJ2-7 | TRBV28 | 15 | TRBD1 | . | TGTGCCAGCTGGCCTTTCGGACAGGGGGACCTGGAGCAGTACTTC | CASWPFGQGDLEQYF
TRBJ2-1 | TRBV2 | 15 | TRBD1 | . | TGTGCCAGCAGTGCGGACAGGGGGCTTTGGAATGAGCAGTTCTTC | CASSADRGLWNEQFF
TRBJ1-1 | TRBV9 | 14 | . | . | TGTGCCAGCAGCGTAGGGACTACCAGCACTGAAGCTTTCTTT | CASSVGTTSTEAFF
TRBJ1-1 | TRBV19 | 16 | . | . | TGTGCCAGTAGTATGGGCACAGGGCAATTTATCCCTGAAGCTTTCTTT | CASSMGTGQFIPEAFF
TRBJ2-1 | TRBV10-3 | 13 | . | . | TGTGCCATCAGTGAGGACAGGTACAATGAGCAGTTCTTC | CAISEDRYNEQFF
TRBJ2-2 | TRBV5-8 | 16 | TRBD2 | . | TGTGCCAGACTGGGACTAGCGGGGCTAAACACCGGGGAGCTGTTTTTT | CARLGLAGLNTGELFF
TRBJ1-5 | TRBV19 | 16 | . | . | TGTGCCAGTAGTGGTGGGCCAGGGATGAGCAATCAGCCCCAGCATTTT | CASSGGPGMSNQPQHF
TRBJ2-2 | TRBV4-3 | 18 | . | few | TGCGCCAGCAGCCCCGATCGCCTCGTTCTAGCAGACACCGGGGAGCTGTTTTTT | CASSPDRLVLADTGELFF
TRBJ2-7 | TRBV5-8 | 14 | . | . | TGTGCCAGCAGCTTGTCAGGGGCCGGCCCCGAGCAGTACTTC | CASSLSGAGPEQYF
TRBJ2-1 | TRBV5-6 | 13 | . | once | TGTGCCAGCAGCTTTCGACTAGTGGATGAGCAGTTCTTC | CASSFRLVDEQFF
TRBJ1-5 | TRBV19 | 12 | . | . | TGTGCCAGTAATTTAAGCAATCAGCCCCAGCATTTT | CASNLSNQPQHF
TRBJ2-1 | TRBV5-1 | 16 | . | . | TGCGCCAGCAGCTTGGCTAGCCTGAGCTCCTACAATGAGCAGTTCTTC | CASSLASLSSYNEQFF
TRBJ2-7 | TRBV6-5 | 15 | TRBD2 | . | TGTGCCAGCAGTTACGGGACTAGCGGGACGTACGAGCAGTACTTC | CASSYGTSGTYEQYF
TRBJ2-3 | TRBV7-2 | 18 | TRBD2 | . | TGTGCCAGCAGCTTAAATCTAGCGGGAGGGGGGGGCACAGATACGCAGTATTTT | CASSLNLAGGGGTDTQYF
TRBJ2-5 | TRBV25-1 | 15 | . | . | TGTGCCAGCAGTGAATTATACAGCAACCAAGAGACCCAGTACTTC | CASSELYSNQETQYF
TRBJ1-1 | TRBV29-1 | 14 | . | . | TGCAGCGACTACATGACCGAAATCGACACTGAAGCTTTCTTT | CSDYMTEIDTEAFF
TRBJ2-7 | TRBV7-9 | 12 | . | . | TGTGCCAGCAGCCTGACAGCCTACGAGCAGTACTTC | CASSLTAYEQYF
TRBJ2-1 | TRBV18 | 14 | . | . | TGTGCCAGCTCACTGGGCACAGGGTTGAATGAGCAGTTCTTC | CASSLGTGLNEQFF
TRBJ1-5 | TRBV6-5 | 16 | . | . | TGTGCCAGCAGTCACTCAAGGGGGACGAGCAATCAGCCCCAGCATTTT | CASSHSRGTSNQPQHF
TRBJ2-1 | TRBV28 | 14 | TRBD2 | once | TGTGCCAGCGGGAGCGGGATGATTAGCAATGAGCAGTTCTTC | CASGSGMISNEQFF
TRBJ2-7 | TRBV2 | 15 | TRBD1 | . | TGTGCCAGCAGCGGGGACAGGGGGATATCCTGGGAGCAGTACTTC | CASSGDRGISWEQYF
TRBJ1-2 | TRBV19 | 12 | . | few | TGTGCCAGTAGTGGAGCTTACTATGGCTACACCTTC | CASSGAYYGYTF
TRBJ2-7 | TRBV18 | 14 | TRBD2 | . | TGTGCCAGCTCACGACGGGAGGGCCAACACGAGCAGTACTTC | CASSRREGQHEQYF
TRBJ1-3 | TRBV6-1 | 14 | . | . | TGTGCCAGCACCCCCTTCGGGACTGGAAACACCATATATTTT | CASTPFGTGNTIYF
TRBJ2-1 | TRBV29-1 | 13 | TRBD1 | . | TGCAGCGCCCACAGGGGAACCTCAAATGAGCAGTTCTTC | CSAHRGTSNEQFF
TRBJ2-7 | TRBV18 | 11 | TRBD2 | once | TGTGCCAGGGGGGGGTCCTACGAGCAGTACTTC | CARGGSYEQYF
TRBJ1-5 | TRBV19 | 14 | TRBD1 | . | TGTGCCAGTAGTATTCGCCAGGGGGCACTGCCCCAGCATTTT | CASSIRQGALPQHF
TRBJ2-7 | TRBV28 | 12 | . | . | TGTGCCAGCACCCCGAACGGGGATGAGCAGTACTTC | CASTPNGDEQYF
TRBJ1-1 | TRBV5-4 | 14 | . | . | TGTGCCAGCAGCCTGGGCCCGGAGGGGACTGAAGCTTTCTTT | CASSLGPEGTEAFF
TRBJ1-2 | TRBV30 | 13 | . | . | TGTGCCTTGTTCGGTCACGGTAACTATGGCTACACCTTC | CALFGHGNYGYTF
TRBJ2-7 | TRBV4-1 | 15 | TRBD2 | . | TGCGCCAGCAGCCAAGAATTGCGGGAGGGCTACGAGCAGTACTTC | CASSQELREGYEQYF
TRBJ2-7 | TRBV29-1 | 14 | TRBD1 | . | TGCAGCGTGGTGGGACAGCCTGTGTCCTACGAGCAGTACTTC | CSVVGQPVSYEQYF
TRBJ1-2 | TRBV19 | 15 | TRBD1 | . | TGTGCCAGTAGTACCGCCGGGACAGGCTTCTATGGCTACACCTTC | CASSTAGTGFYGYTF
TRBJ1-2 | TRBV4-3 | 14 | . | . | TGCGCCAGCAGCCAAGATAGAACCAACTATGGCTACACCTTC | CASSQDRTNYGYTF
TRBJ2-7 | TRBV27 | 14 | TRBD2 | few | TGTGCCAGCGGACCGGGACTAGCGGGAGGCGAGCAGTACTTC | CASGPGLAGGEQYF
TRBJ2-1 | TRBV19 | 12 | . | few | TGTGCCAGTAGCCCAGCAACTAGCGAGCAGTTCTTC | CASSPATSEQFF
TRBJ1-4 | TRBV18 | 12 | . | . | TGTGCCAGCTCAGAGGATAATGAAAAACTGTTTTTT | CASSEDNEKLFF
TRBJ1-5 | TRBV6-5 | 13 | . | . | TGTGCCAGCAGTTGGGGGGGGGCTCAGCCCCAGCATTTT | CASSWGGAQPQHF
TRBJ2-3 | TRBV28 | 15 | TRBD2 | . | TGTGCCAGCAGGAGGATGGGTCTAGCGGGAGATACGCAGTATTTT | CASRRMGLAGDTQYF
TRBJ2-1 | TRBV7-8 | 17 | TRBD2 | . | TGTGCCAGCAGCTTAGTTGCCGCGGGAGGGCCGGCCAATGAGCAGTTCTTC | CASSLVAAGGPANEQFF
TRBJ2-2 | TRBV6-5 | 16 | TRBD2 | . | TGTGCCAGCAGTTACTCCGGGAGGGCGAACACCGGGGAGCTGTTTTTT | CASSYSGRANTGELFF
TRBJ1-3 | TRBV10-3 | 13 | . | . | TGTGCCACCAGACAGACCTCTGGAAACACCATATATTTT | CATRQTSGNTIYF
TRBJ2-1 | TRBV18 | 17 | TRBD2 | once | TGTGCCAGCTCACCACCCCAGGCGCTAGCGGGAGCCAGTGAGCAGTTCTTC | CASSPPQALAGASEQFF
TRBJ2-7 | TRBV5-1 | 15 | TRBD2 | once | TGCGCCAGCAGCCGCCTAGCGGGAGGGTACAACGAGCAGTACTTC | CASSRLAGGYNEQYF
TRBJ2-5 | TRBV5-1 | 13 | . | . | TGCGCCAGCAGCTTTGGAGCTACAGAGACCCAGTACTTC | CASSFGATETQYF
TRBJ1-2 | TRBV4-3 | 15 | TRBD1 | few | TGCGCCAGCAGCCAGGGGGGGACAGGGGGCTTTGGCTACACCTTC | CASSQGGTGGFGYTF
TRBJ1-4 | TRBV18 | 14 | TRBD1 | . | TGTGCCAGCAAAGGGGGCCTTAAAGATGAAAAACTGTTTTTT | CASKGGLKDEKLFF
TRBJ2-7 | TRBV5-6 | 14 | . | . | TGTGCCAGCAGCTTTGAGACAGGCCCTTACGAGCAGTACTTC | CASSFETGPYEQYF
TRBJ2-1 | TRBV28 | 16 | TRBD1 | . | TGTGCCAGCAGTCTAAGGCGACAGGGGGTTTACAATGAGCAGTTCTTC | CASSLRRQGVYNEQFF
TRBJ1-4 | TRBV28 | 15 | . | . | TGTGCCAGCGGAGGGGGGGGGACAACTAATGAAAAACTGTTTTTT | CASGGGGTTNEKLFF
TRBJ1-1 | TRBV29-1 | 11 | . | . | TGCAGCGTTGAAGAAAGGAGGGAAGCTTTCTTT | CSVEERREAFF